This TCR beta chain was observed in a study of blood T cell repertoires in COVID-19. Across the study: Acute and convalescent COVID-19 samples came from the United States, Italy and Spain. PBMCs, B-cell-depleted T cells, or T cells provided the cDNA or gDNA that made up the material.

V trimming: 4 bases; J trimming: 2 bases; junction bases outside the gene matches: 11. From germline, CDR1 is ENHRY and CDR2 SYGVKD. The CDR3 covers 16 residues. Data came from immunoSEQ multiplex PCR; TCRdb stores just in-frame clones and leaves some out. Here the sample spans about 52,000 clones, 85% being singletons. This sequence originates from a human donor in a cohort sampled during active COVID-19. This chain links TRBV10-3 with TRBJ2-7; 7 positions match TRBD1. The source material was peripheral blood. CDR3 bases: TGTGCCATCAGTGCCACCGGGACAGAGAACACCTACGAGCAGTACTTC. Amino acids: CAISATGTENTYEQYF.